This T cell receptor beta chain comes out of a study of T-cell memory formation after mild COVID-19. TCRdb passed the 5' RACE reads through MiXCR, listing each CDR3 protein once. The sample yields 580,000 or so distinct CDR3 sequences, around 16% seen once. Notes on the study in general: Mostly located in CM and EM were contracting CD4+ clones, with contracting CD8+ clones located in EMRA. While clones contracting from day 15 to 85 were balanced between CD4 and CD8, later expanders leaned CD4+.

This clonotype has ten or more counts. The antigen remains unidentified. This TCR derives from an adult woman who had mild COVID-19 (a few samples of this study predate the infection). Cell type and time point are not known. The sample taken for sequencing was PBMCs or a T cell subset sorted from them (not recorded which).

DNA of the CDR3: TGCGCCAGCAGCCAAGTCTTAGCGGACAGGGGTGGTGGCTACACCTTC. Its protein is CASSQVLADRGGGYTF. The J gene is TRBJ1-2, the V gene TRBV4-3, with TRBD1 matching over 9 bases. The CDR3 runs 16 residues. V lost 1 base and J lost 7; bases outside the gene matches: 10. CDR1 and CDR2 (germline): LGHNA, YSLEER.